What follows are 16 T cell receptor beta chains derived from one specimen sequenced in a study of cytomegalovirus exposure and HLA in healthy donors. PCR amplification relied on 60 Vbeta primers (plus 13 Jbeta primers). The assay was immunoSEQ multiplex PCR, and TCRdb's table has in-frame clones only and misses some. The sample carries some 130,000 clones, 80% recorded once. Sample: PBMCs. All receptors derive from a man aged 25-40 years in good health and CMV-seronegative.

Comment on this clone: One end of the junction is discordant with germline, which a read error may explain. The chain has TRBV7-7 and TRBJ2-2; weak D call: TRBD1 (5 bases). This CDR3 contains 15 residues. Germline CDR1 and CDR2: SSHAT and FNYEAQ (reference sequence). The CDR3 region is CASSFGQGNTGELFF. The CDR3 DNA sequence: TGTGCTAGCAGCTTCGGGCAGGGGAACACCGGGGAGCTGTTTTTT.

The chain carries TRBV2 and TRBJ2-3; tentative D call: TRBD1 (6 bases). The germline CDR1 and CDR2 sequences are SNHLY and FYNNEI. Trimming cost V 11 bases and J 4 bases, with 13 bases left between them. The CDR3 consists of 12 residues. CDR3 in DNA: TGTGCCGTTTATGAGGGGGCAGATACGCAGTATTTT. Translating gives CAVYEGADTQYF.

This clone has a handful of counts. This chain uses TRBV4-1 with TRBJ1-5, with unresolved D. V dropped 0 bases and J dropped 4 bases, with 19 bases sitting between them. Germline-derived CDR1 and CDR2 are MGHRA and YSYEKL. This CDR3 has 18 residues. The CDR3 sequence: CASSQEFQISRLNQPQHF. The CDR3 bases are TGCGCCAGCAGCCAAGAATTCCAGATATCTCGCCTGAATCAGCCCCAGCATTTT.

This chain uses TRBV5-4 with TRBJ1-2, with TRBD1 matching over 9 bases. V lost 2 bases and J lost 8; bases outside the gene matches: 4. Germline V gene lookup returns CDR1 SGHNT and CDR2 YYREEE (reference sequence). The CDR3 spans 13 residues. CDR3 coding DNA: TGTGCCAGCAGCTTCCGACAGGGGGAGGGCTACACCTTC. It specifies CASSFRQGEGYTF.

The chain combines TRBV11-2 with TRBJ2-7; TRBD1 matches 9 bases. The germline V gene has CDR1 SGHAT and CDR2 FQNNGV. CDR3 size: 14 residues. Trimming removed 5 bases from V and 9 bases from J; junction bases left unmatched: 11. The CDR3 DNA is TGTGCCAGCAGCATAGTCCCGGGACAGGGATGGCAGTACTTC. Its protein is CASSIVPGQGWQYF.

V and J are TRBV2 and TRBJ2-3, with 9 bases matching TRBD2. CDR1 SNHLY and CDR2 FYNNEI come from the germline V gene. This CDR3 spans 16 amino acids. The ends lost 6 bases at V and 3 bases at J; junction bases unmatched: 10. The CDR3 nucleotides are TGTGCCAGCAGCGGTCTAGCGGGAAGAGGGACAGATACGCAGTATTTT. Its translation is CASSGLAGRGTDTQYF.

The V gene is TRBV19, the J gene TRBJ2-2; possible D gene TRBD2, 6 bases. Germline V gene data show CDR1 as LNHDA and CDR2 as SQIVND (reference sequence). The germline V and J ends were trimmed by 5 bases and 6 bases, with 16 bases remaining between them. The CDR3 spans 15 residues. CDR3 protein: CASSPVVGGPGELFF. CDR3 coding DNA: TGTGCCAGTAGTCCAGTGGTTGGAGGGCCCGGGGAGCTGTTTTTT.

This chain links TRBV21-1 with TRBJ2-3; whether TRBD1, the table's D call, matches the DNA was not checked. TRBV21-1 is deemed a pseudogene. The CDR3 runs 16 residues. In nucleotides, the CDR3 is TGTGCCAGCAGCAGCCGGGACAGGGGGCGCCCAGATACGCAGTATTTT. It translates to CASSSRDRGRPDTQYF.

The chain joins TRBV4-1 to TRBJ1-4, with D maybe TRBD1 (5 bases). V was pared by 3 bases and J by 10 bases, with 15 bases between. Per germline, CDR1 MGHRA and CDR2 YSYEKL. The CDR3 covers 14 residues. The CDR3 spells CASSHQGLLGKLFF. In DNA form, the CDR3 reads TGCGCCAGCAGCCATCAGGGTTTACTGGGAAAACTGTTTTTT.

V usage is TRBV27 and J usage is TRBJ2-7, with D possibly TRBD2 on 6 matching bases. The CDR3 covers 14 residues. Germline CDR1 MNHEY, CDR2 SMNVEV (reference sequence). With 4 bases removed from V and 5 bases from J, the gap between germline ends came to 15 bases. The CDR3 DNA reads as TGTGCCAGCAGTTCCTGGACTATGGGCGACGAGCAGTACTTC. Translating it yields CASSSWTMGDEQYF.

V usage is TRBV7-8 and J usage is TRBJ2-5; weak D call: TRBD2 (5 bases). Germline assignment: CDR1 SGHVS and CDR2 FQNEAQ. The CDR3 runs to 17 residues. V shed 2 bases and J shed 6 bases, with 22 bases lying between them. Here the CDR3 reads CASSLTPGELGIKTQYF. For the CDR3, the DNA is TGTGCCAGCAGCTTAACCCCTGGGGAGCTAGGAATAAAGACCCAGTACTTC.

CDR3 sequence (DNA): TGTGCCAGCAGCTTGGCGGGGGGGATAAGCACTGAAGCTTTCTTT. Amino acid sequence: CASSLAGGISTEAFF. The genes are TRBV5-4 and TRBJ1-1; tentative D call: TRBD1 (5 bases). The CDR3 length is 15 residues. CDR1 is SGHNT and CDR2 is YYREEE in the germline V gene (reference sequence). Trimming pared 0 bases from V and 4 bases from J, leaving 13 bases between. Full variable domain (remainder filled in from reference TRBV5-4 and TRBJ1-1): ETGVTQSPTHLIKTRGQQVTLRCSSQSGHNTVSWYQQALGQGPQFIFQYYREEENGRGNFPPRFSGLQFPNYSSELNVNALELDDSALYLCASSLAGGISTEAFFGQGTRLTVV.

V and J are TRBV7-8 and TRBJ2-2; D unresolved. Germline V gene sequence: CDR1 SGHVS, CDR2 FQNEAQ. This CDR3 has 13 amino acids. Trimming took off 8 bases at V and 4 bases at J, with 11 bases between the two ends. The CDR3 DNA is TGTGCCAGCTCCTCCCGGGTCACCGGGGAGCTGTTTTTT. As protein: CASSSRVTGELFF.

CDR3 sequence (DNA): TGCGCCAGCAGCTTGGTGGGGACTCTGTACGAGCAGTACTTC. As protein: CASSLVGTLYEQYF. The chain carries TRBV5-1 and TRBJ2-7, with D maybe TRBD2 (6 bases). This CDR3 spans 14 amino acids. V dropped 0 bases and J dropped 4 bases, with 11 bases sitting between them. The germline V gene has CDR1 SGHRS and CDR2 YFSETQ.

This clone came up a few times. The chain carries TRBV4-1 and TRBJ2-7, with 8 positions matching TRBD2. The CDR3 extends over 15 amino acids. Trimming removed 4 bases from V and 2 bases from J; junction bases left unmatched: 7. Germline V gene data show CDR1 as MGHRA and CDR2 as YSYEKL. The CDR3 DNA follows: TGCGCCAGCAGCCCCCAGGCGGGAGGAGCCTACGAGCAGTACTTC. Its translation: CASSPQAGGAYEQYF.

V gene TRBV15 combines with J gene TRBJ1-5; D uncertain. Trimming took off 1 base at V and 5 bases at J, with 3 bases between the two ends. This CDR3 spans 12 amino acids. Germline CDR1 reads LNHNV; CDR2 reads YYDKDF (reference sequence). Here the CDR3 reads CATSRAYQPQHF. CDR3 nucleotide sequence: TGTGCCACCAGCAGAGCGTATCAGCCCCAGCATTTT.